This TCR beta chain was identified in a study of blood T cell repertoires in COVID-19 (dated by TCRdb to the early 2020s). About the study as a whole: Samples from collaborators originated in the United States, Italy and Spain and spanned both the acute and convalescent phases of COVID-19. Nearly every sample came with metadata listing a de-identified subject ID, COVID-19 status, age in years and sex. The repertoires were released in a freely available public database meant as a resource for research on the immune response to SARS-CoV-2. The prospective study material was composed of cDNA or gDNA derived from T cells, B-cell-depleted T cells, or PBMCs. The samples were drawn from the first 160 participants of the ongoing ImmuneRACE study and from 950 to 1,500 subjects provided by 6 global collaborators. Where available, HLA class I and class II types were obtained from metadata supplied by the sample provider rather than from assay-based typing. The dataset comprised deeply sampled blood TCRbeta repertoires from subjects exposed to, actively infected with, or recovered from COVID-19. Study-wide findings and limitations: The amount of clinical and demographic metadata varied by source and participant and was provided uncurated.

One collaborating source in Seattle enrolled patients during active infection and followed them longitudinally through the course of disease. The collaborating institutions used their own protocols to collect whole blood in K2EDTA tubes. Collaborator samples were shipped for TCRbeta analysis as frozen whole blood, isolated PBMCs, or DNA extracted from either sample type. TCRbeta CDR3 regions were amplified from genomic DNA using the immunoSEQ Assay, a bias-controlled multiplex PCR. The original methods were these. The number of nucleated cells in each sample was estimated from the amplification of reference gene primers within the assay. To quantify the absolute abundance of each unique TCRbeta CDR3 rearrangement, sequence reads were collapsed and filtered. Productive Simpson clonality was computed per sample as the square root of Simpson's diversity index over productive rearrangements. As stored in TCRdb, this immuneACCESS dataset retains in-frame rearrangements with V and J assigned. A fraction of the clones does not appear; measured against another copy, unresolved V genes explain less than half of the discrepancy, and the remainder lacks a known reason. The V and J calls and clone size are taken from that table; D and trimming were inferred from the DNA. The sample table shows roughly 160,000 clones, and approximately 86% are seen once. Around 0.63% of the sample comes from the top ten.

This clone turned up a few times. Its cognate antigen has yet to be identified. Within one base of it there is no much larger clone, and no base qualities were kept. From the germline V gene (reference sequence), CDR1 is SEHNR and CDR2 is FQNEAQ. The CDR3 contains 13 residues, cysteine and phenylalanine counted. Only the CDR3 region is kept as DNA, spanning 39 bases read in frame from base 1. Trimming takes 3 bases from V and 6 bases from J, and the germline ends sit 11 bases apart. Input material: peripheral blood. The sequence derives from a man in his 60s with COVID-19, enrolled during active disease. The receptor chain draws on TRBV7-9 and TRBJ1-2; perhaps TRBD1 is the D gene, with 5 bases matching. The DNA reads TGTGCCAGCAGCTTCGGCAGGGATGATGGCTACACCTTC. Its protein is CASSFGRDDGYTF.